This section outlines one T cell receptor beta chain sequence together with its context. What it binds is not known. This sample is drawn from a study of cytomegalovirus exposure and HLA in healthy donors. PCR primers comprised 60 Vbeta and 13 Jbeta primers. Sequencing used immunoSEQ multiplex PCR; TCRdb keeps in-frame clones, though not all of them. The sample contains under 150,000 clones, 78% of which appear only once. Study-wide points: Follow-up analysis seemed to connect common viral pathogens with several of the most significant clusters identified. About 87% or about 30% of the time was how often most TCR beta V segments were productive, according to an earlier analysis.

This clonotype was sampled from a woman aged 40 to 55 in good health and CMV-seronegative. Sequenced input: PBMCs.

In nucleotides, the CDR3 is TGTGCCAGCAGCTTAACGCCGCGGGAGCAGTTCTTC. It codes for CASSLTPREQFF. This chain connects TRBV7-9 to TRBJ2-1, with D hard to call. Per germline, CDR1 SEHNR and CDR2 FQNEAQ (reference sequence). Deletions cut 2 bases from V and 10 bases from J, with 9 bases between. The CDR3 length is 12 residues.